The 12 T cell receptor beta chains in this list originate from one sample, sequenced in a study of blood T cell repertoires in COVID-19. TCRdb's table, derived via immunoSEQ multiplex PCR, lists solely in-frame clones and lacks some. The table shows 300,000 to 450,000 clones, with 70% to 90% occurring only once. Material for sequencing was peripheral blood. Receptor source: a woman in her thirties with COVID-19, enrolled during active disease.

The V and J genes are TRBV6-5 and TRBJ2-1; TRBD2 matches at 12 bases. V trimming: 0 bases; J trimming: 6 bases; junction bases outside the gene matches: 3. There are 16 residues in the CDR3. Looked up from germline, CDR1 is MNHEY and CDR2 is SVGAGI. The chain's CDR3 is CASSYSWTSGANEQFF. The CDR3 DNA sequence: TGTGCCAGCAGTTACTCGTGGACTAGCGGGGCCAATGAGCAGTTCTTC.

This clone has a handful of counts. The V gene is TRBV30, the J gene TRBJ1-3; D gene uncertain. V dropped 1 base and J dropped 0 bases, with 7 bases sitting between them. The CDR3 extends over 14 amino acids. Germline lookup yields CDR1 GTSNPN and CDR2 SVGIG (reference sequence). The CDR3 loop reads CAWSATSSGNTIYF. The CDR3 DNA follows: TGTGCCTGGAGTGCCACATCCTCTGGAAACACCATATATTTT.

The chain joins TRBV11-2 to TRBJ2-2, with no clear D. This CDR3 has 15 residues. Germline loops: CDR1 SGHAT, CDR2 FQNNGV. V was pared by 0 bases and J by 3 bases, with 8 bases between. The CDR3 protein is CASSLDGQYTGELFF. The CDR3, as DNA: TGTGCCAGCAGCTTAGATGGCCAGTACACCGGGGAGCTGTTTTTT.

The V gene is TRBV2, the J gene TRBJ1-6; no clear D gene. Germline CDR1 reads SNHLY; CDR2 reads FYNNEI. V was clipped by 2 bases and J by 7 bases, with 9 bases between them. This CDR3 is 14 amino acids long. The CDR3 DNA reads as TGTGCCAGCAGTGAAAGGCTAGGCAATTCACCCCTCCACTTT. Protein product: CASSERLGNSPLHF.

This chain connects TRBV20-1 to TRBJ2-1, with a possible D match to TRBD2 (6 bases). The germline V gene encodes CDR1 DFQATT and CDR2 SNEGSKA (reference sequence). Trimming removed 7 bases at V and 3 bases at J, with 7 bases between. The length of the CDR3 is 11 residues. CDR3 loop: CSGRDYNEQFF. Here the CDR3 DNA reads TGCAGTGGGCGGGACTACAATGAGCAGTTCTTC.

The chain recombines TRBV2 with TRBJ2-5; TRBD2 matches at 12 bases. V trimming: 3 bases; J trimming: 5 bases; junction bases outside the gene matches: 10. CDR3 length equals 17 residues. The germline V gene encodes CDR1 SNHLY and CDR2 FYNNEI. The CDR3 DNA follows: TGTGCCAGCAGTGAGACCTTTCTAGCGGGAGGGGGTGAGACCCAGTACTTC. Protein sequence: CASSETFLAGGGETQYF. The full variable domain, completed using reference TRBV2 and TRBJ2-5, is EPEVTQTPSHQVTQMGQEVILRCVPISNHLYFYWYRQILGQKVEFLVSFYNNEISEKSEIFDDQFSVERPDGSNFTLKIRSTKLEDSAMYFCASSETFLAGGGETQYFGPGTRLLVL.

The rearrangement joins TRBV5-1 to TRBJ2-7; D remains unclear. The CDR3 has 13 amino acids. V dropped 0 bases and J dropped 2 bases, with 6 bases sitting between them. Germline V gene lookup returns CDR1 SGHRS and CDR2 YFSETQ. The CDR3 DNA follows: TGCGCCAGCAGCTTGGAAATCGCCTACGAGCAGTACTTC. Translating it yields CASSLEIAYEQYF.

This chain links TRBV4-3 with TRBJ2-7; the match to TRBD2 covers 9 bases. This CDR3 contains 14 residues. Germline values: CDR1 LGHNA, CDR2 YSLEER. With V trimmed by 3 bases and J by 5 bases, 5 bases remained unmatched. The CDR3 nucleotides are TGCGCCAGCAGCCATTTTAGCGGGAGCGACGAGCAGTACTTC. Translated: CASSHFSGSDEQYF.

This clone turned up a few times. The CDR3 sequence is CASSDRGIEAFF. The CDR3, as DNA: TGTGCCAGCAGTGACAGGGGGATCGAAGCTTTCTTT. This chain joins TRBV6-1 and TRBJ1-1, with 7 bases fitting TRBD1. This CDR3 has 12 residues. V lost 3 bases and J lost 8; bases outside the gene matches: 3. CDR1 MNHNS and CDR2 SASEGT come from the germline V gene.

Only one count was recorded for this clone. The gene calls are TRBV28 and TRBJ2-3, with D perhaps TRBD2 (5 bases). The CDR3 is made up of 14 amino acids. The ends were cut back, 3 bases at V and 7 bases at J, with 14 bases in the middle. The germline CDR1 and CDR2 sequences are MDHEN and SYDVKM. This chain's CDR3 is CASSFPNSGYTQYF. In DNA form, the CDR3 reads TGTGCCAGCAGTTTTCCAAACTCGGGGTATACGCAGTATTTT. Together with reference TRBV28 and TRBJ2-3, the CDR3 gives the full variable domain: DVKVTQSSRYLVKRTGEKVFLECVQDMDHENMFWYRQDPGLGLRLIYFSYDVKMKEKGDIPEGYSVSREKKERFSLILESASTNQTSMYLCASSFPNSGYTQYFGPGTRLTVL.

The V and J genes are TRBV10-1 and TRBJ2-5; TRBD2 agrees at 8 bases. CDR3 length equals 15 residues. Trimming removed 3 bases from V and 4 bases from J; junction bases left unmatched: 7. Germline CDR1 reads WNHNN; CDR2 reads SYGVQD (reference sequence). CDR3 sequence (DNA): TGCGCCAGCAGTGACCACGGGAGGGCCGGAGAGACCCAGTACTTC. This translates into CASSDHGRAGETQYF.

This chain joins TRBV5-4 and TRBJ2-1; 15 nucleotides agree with TRBD2. Per germline, CDR1 SGHNT and CDR2 YYREEE (reference sequence). The junction had 5 bases not matched to a gene; V was cut back by 3 bases and J by 7 bases. The CDR3 loop spans 16 amino acids. CDR3 amino acids: CASSSGLAGGVNEQFF. The DNA of the CDR3 is TGTGCCAGCAGCTCGGGACTAGCGGGAGGAGTAAATGAGCAGTTCTTC.